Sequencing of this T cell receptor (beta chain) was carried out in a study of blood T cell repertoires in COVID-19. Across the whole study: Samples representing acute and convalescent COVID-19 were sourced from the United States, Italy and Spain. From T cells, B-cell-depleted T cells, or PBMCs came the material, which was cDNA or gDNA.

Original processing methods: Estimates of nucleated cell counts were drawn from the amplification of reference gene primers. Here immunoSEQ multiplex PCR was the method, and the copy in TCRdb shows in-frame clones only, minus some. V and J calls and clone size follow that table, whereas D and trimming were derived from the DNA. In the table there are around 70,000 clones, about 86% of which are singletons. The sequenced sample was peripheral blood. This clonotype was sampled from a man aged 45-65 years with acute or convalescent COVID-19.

The CDR3 DNA reads as TGTGCCAGTAGTACAGGGAACACCGGGGAGCTGTTTTTT. Amino acids: CASSTGNTGELFF. The V gene is TRBV19, the J gene TRBJ2-2; D ambiguous. The CDR3 has 13 residues. Germline V CDR1 and CDR2: LNHDA, SQIVND (reference sequence). Trimming left V 4 bases short and J 1 base short, with 4 bases between.